A selection of T cell receptor beta chains follows, all from one sample in a study of control samples from healthy donors and cancer patients. Measured with immunoSEQ multiplex PCR; TCRdb has only the in-frame clones, and not every one. The top ten hold under 4.5% of the sample, which has approximately 120,000 clones, 90% seen once. Sequenced input: blood. All receptors derive from a human donor in good health. The donor label of this sample is uncertain. Each CDR3 is given with its conserved first and last residue. The order of the fields is V gene, D gene, J gene, clone size, CDR3 DNA, CDR3 protein. The D gene is left open where the match is weak. Clone size is stated in some rows and not others, as once, few, many or a class when expanded.

>TRBV7-7|-|TRBJ2-7|-
TGTGCCAGCAGCTTACGCGACAGCTACGAGCAGTACTTC
CASSLRDSYEQYF
>TRBV2|-|TRBJ2-5|-
TGTGCCAGCAGTGGAGAGAGGCCCCAAGAGACCCAGTACTTC
CASSGERPQETQYF
>TRBV7-7|TRBD1|TRBJ2-7|-
TGTGCCAGCAGCCCAGACAGGGGCGGCGAGCAGTACTTC
CASSPDRGGEQYF
>TRBV6-2/TRBV6-3|-|TRBJ1-4|-
TGTGCCAGCAGTTATCGAGACAGGAATAATGAAAAACTGTTTTTT
CASSYRDRNNEKLFF
>TRBV10-3|TRBD1|TRBJ1-2|-
TGTGCCATCAGTGAGTCTCCAGGACAGGGTAACTATGGCTACACCTTC
CAISESPGQGNYGYTF
>TRBV6-6|TRBD1|TRBJ1-2|-
TGTGCCAGCAGTTACTCCGGACAGGCCTTCTACTACACCTTC
CASSYSGQAFYYTF
>TRBV6-1|-|TRBJ1-1|-
TGTGCCAGCAGTGACGGTGGGGGAAGTTACACTGAAGCTTTCTTT
CASSDGGGSYTEAFF
>TRBV5-4|-|TRBJ2-3|-
TGTGCCAGCAGCTTGGAATCTATTGGTACGCAGTATTTT
CASSLESIGTQYF
>TRBV29-1|TRBD1|TRBJ2-3|-
TGCAGCGTAAACAGGGGTGTCGGAGATACGCAGTATTTT
CSVNRGVGDTQYF
>TRBV14|-|TRBJ2-5|-
TGTGCCAGCAGCCCCCTGAAATGGGGAGGCCTCCTCGAGACCCAGTACTTC
CASSPLKWGGLLETQYF
>TRBV7-3|-|TRBJ1-5|-
TGTGCCAGCAGCAGTGGACAGCCCAGGGGCAATCAGCCCCAGCATTTT
CASSSGQPRGNQPQHF
>TRBV19|TRBD1|TRBJ1-1|-
TGTGCCAGTAGTATGTTGGGACAGGGAAACACTGAAGCTTTCTTT
CASSMLGQGNTEAFF
>TRBV5-1|-|TRBJ2-2|once
TGCGCCAGCAGCCCCGCAGGATACAACACCGGGGAGCTGTTTTTT
CASSPAGYNTGELFF
>TRBV19|-|TRBJ1-1|-
TGTGCCAGTAGTCTCCCCGGGACACAGAACACTGAAGCTTTCTTT
CASSLPGTQNTEAFF
>TRBV5-4|-|TRBJ1-3|-
TGTGCCAGCAGCTTGGACGGAAACACCATATATTTT
CASSLDGNTIYF